This T cell receptor (beta chain) is from a study of cytomegalovirus exposure and HLA in healthy donors (dated by TCRdb to the late 2010s). In terms of the full investigation: An earlier analysis of around 600 of the donors reported more than 250 Gb of sequence data and some 100 million unique TCR beta sequences from roughly 180 million T cells. On average, roughly 250,000 unique TCR beta nucleotide sequences were sequenced per donor among 300 to 500 genotyped donors of the cohort, with about 19% of those sequences being non-productive. HLA typing included class I and class II loci at four-digit resolution. A separate validation cohort of about 110 different subjects was used in addition to the roughly 700-subject first cohort. Donor age, sex, ethnicity and CMV serostatus were compiled together with the repertoire data. To decide whether each TCR beta V gene segment behaved as functional or pseudogenic, an earlier analysis of some 540 of the donors relied on high-throughput TCR beta sequencing. Using immunosequencing, the study profiled T cell repertoires from around 670 subjects and related those repertoires to cytomegalovirus serostatus. An early release that covered fewer than 750 HLA-typed donors contained around 300 gigabases of sequencing data and 70 million to 100 million unique TCR sequences. High-throughput TCR immunosequencing, statistical association of individual TCRs with disease status, and machine learning were combined to predict cytomegalovirus infection status. The study was designed to test whether signatures of past pathogen exposure could be identified by cataloging public T cell receptors. A later analysis re-analyzed previously published TCR beta repertoires from 660 or so donors and added high-resolution HLA genotyping to study TCR occurrence patterns. Because of strong linkage in the cohort, five DR-DQ haplotypes were treated as single units for association and clustering. Every repertoire in the discovery cohort had been generated on one and the same sequencing platform. In a later genetic analysis, genome-wide SNP genotypes for about 55% of the 666 donors were used, and that subset was treated as a discovery cohort. Of the roughly 400 genotyped donors, 65% to 90% were placed in the genetic ancestry cluster associated with self-reported Caucasian donors. Typing coverage varied by locus: 629-630 donors for A, B, C, DRB1 and DQB1; roughly 510 for DQA1; about 590 for DPA1; fewer than 480 for DPB1. Rather than drawing on any new phenotypic data, the later analysis identified candidate immune exposures from TCR beta sequences and the way those sequences occurred across donors. Study-wide findings and limitations: Correlated functional status among segregating V segments might reflect linkage disequilibrium, but an unknown experimental factor could not be ruled out. A few of the identified cytomegalovirus-associated TCR beta chains were confirmed in vitro to be specific for cytomegalovirus antigens. Because counts were too low, some 17 rarely observed V segments, including chromosome 9 orphons, were excluded from the earlier analysis of several hundred of the donors. According to a later analysis, parvovirus B19, influenza, CMV and Epstein-Barr virus appeared linked to several top co-occurrence clusters. Because HLA typing was missing for some donors at each locus, association tests included only the typed subset. In a later genetic analysis, a missense DCLRE1C variant was associated with V-gene and J-gene trimming of TCR beta chains, and the association was replicated in an independent cohort. Most TCR sequences were seen in very few donors, while some public TCRs were found in many individuals. A later analysis found that TCR association rates varied across HLA loci, with DRB1 alleles showing the most associated TCRs and HLA-C alleles the fewest. Presence/absence analyses assumed roughly uniform sequencing depth across donors, an assumption that may not hold. Some IMGT-functional V segments, including TRBV6-2 and TRBV6-3, could not be told apart with the 87-base-pair reads, so those segments were excluded. At a false discovery rate of 0.05, a later analysis linked under 20,000 TCR beta sequences to specific HLA alleles. A later analysis found that most CMV-associated TCR beta chains appeared HLA-restricted, with HLA associations seemingly driven largely by CMV exposure. A group of highly shared sequence variants was considered likely to be a technical artifact of the sequencing pipeline. Compared with equally common non-associated chains, HLA-associated TCR beta chains in a later analysis were more clonally expanded and had lower generation probabilities. When HLA alleles, especially DR and DQ, strongly co-occurred, attributing TCR associations to individual alleles was difficult. In the study, around 150 TCR beta chains were listed as associated with cytomegalovirus. A further reported finding was that TCR beta sequences accurately predicted the HLA-A and HLA-B alleles for most subjects in the first cohort. In this cohort, only TCR beta chains were sequenced, and detectable features were limited by the absence of alpha or paired-chain data. It was suggested by the authors that the approach could potentially be generalized to other disease states and immunological phenotypes. In an earlier analysis of more than 450 of the donors, most TCR beta V segments were observed in productive rearrangements about 90% or about 30% of the time, broadly matching IMGT annotations. CMV serostatus was the only immune exposure information available for the cohort. The classifier was reported to diagnose cytomegalovirus status with high specificity and sensitivity in both the original cohort and the validation cohort. According to a later genetic analysis, donors in an Asian-associated ancestry cluster had fewer N-insertions in productive TCRs than the approximately 690-donor mean.

The protocol used for the library was the immunoSEQ multiplex PCR assay. For the multiplex PCR, a mixture combining 60 forward primers for TCR Vbeta segments and 13 reverse primers for TCR Jbeta segments was used. The CDR3 region of rearranged TCR beta genes was amplified from genomic DNA with a multiplex PCR assay. On the Illumina HiSeq System, the amplified TCR beta libraries were sequenced as 87-base-pair reads. The original methods were these. A later analysis counted approximately 76 million unique TCR beta chains across the 700 or so repertoires, and around 9.9 million of these chains were shared by at least two donors. A nearest-neighbor algorithm error-corrected the raw reads and collapsed the reads into unique sequences, merging closely related sequences to remove PCR and sequencing errors. CDR3 sequences were aligned to IMGT reference sequences to assign V, D and J gene segments. Each retained sequence needed at least a six-nucleotide match to both a V gene segment and a J gene segment. Rearrangements were called productive when the CDR3 lacked stop codons and stayed in frame with V and J; all others were non-productive. CDR3 was defined according to IMGT convention as the region running from the second conserved V-encoded cysteine to the conserved J-encoded phenylalanine. The earlier analysis of 500 to 750 of the donors excluded any sequence lacking an unambiguous match to a single V gene segment. In an earlier analysis of a few hundred of the donors, V segments were called functional above 56.7% productive rearrangements and were called segregating when the between-donor standard deviation exceeded 5%. A statistical classification framework was built to diagnose cytomegalovirus status from the catalog of TCR beta chain sequences. In a later analysis, V and J genes were assigned by comparing TCR nucleotide sequences against IMGT/GENE-DB human TR gene sequences. In a later analysis, CDR3 sequences and most-parsimonious VDJ recombination scenarios were assigned using the TCRdist pipeline. In a later analysis, each TCR beta chain was defined by its CDR3 amino acid sequence together with its V-gene family, and reads without a unique V-gene family were excluded. A later analysis removed 600 or so highly shared, low-generation-probability nucleotide sequences to deal with suspected cross-contamination and a sequencing artifact. A later analysis calculated a clonal expansion index for each public chain from normalized within-repertoire ranks of inferred template counts. Generation probabilities in a later analysis came from a VDJ recombination model fitted to out-of-frame rearrangements, and those results were checked against IGoR. Hypergeometric tests were used in a later analysis to score TCR-TCR, TCR-HLA and TCR-CMV co-occurrence, with a repertoire-size bias correction applied to the TCR pairs. To estimate false discovery rates, a later analysis permuted the HLA or CMV assignments 20 times. A later analysis grouped co-occurring TCRs with DBSCAN, adding TCRdist sequence similarity when clustering within HLA-allele-positive subsets. Co-occurrence clustering excluded repertoires with fewer than 30,000 or more than 120,000 public chains, plus five with anomalous nucleotide sharing. Entries here come from immuneACCESS through TCRdb and include only in-frame sequences with V and J called. Some clones fail to appear in such tables; in the studies checked, an unresolved V gene covers under half of the shortfall, and the cause of the remainder is unknown. V and J calls and clone size are those listed in that table; D and trimming were worked out from the DNA. This sample is represented by 120,000 or so clones; 75% to 85% of them were singletons. The ten largest clones add up to under 9.5% of the sample.

The CDR3 covers 12 residues, taking in both the cysteine and the phenylalanine. Just the 36-base CDR3 DNA is kept, in frame starting at base 1. The CDR1 and CDR2 encoded by the germline V gene are MNHNS and SASEGT. Trimming removed 2 bases from V and 10 bases from J, leaving 11 bases between the germline ends. In total, around 600 healthy bone marrow donors made up the cohort. At the time of sampling, every cohort member was nominally healthy, though immune exposures that went unrecorded were likely present. The donor tested CMV seropositive, placing the donor among the 289 seropositive members of the cohort. A peripheral blood sample was provided by each donor, and peripheral blood mononuclear cells were used for TCR beta sequencing. The Qiagen DNeasy Blood Extraction Kit was used to extract genomic DNA from the blood cell samples. Concerning this clone: Its recognized antigen is unknown. Qualities for individual bases were not recorded, and no much larger clone is one base off.

The sequenced sample consisted of PBMCs. The TCR was taken from a woman aged 45-59 years in good health and CMV-seropositive. This chain is built from TRBV6-1 and TRBJ1-1; confidence is insufficient to name the D gene. The CDR3 protein is CASSEFLRRAFF. The bases are TGTGCCAGCAGTGAATTCCTAAGGAGAGCTTTCTTT.